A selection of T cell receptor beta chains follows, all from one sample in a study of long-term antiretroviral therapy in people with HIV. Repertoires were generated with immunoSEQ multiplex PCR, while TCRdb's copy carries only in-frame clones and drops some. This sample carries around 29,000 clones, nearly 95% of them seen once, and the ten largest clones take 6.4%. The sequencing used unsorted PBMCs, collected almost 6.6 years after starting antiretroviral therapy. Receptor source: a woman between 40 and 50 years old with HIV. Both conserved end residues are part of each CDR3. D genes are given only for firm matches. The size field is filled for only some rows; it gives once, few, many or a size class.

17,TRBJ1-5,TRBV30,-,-,TGTGCCTGGAGTACCACAGGGTTGGGGTTTAGCAATCAGCCCCAGCATTTT,CAWSTTGLGFSNQPQHF
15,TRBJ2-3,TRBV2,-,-,TGTGCCAGCATTCGGACAGCCACTAGCACAGATACGCAGTATTTT,CASIRTATSTDTQYF
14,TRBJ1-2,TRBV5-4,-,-,TGTGCCAGCAACATCGGGGGGGCAAACTATGGCTACACCTTC,CASNIGGANYGYTF
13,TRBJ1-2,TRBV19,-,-,TGTGCCAGTAGAGGGGGACGGAACTATGGCTACACCTTC,CASRGGRNYGYTF
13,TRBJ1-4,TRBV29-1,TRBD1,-,TGCAGCACCGAAGACAGGGTAGGAGAAAAACTGTTTTTT,CSTEDRVGEKLFF
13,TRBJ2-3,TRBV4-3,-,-,TGCGCCAGCAGCCAATTCAGCGGAGATACGCAGTATTTT,CASSQFSGDTQYF
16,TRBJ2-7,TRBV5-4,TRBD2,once,TGTGCCAGCAGCTTGGGTCCCAGCGCGGGGGTCCGGGAGCAGTACTTC,CASSLGPSAGVREQYF
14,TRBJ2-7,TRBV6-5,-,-,TGTGCCAGCAGCCGATCGAGGACAGCCTACGAGCAGTACTTC,CASSRSRTAYEQYF
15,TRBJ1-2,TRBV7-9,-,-,TGTGCCAGCAGCCTCACCCCCAGTTCTAACTATGGCTACACCTTC,CASSLTPSSNYGYTF
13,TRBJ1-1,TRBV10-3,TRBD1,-,TGTGCCAGTAGGGACAGGGGGACTACTGAAGCTTTCTTT,CASRDRGTTEAFF
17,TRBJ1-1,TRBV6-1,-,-,TGTGCCAGCAGTGAACCCCCCCGTTGGGGGGAGTACACTGAAGCTTTCTTT,CASSEPPRWGEYTEAFF
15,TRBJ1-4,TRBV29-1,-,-,TGCAGCGTCCGGGGACCGGGCGGTGGGAATGAAAAACTGTTTTTT,CSVRGPGGGNEKLFF
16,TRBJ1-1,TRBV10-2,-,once,TGCGCCAGCAGTGAGCCCACCCAAACAGGGCGTACTGAAGCTTTCTTT,CASSEPTQTGRTEAFF
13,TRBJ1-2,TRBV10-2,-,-,TGCGCCAGCAGTGAGCCGGACGGCTATGGCTACACCTTC,CASSEPDGYGYTF
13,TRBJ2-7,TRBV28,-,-,TGTGCCAGCATACCACAATACGGGGGTGAGCAGTACTTC,CASIPQYGGEQYF
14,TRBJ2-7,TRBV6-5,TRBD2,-,TGTGCCAGCAGTCCAGCGGGGGGGCCGATCGAGCAGTACTTC,CASSPAGGPIEQYF
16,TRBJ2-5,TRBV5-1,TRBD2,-,TGCGCCAGCAGCCCTGGACTAGCGGCCTTCCAAGAGACCCAGTACTTC,CASSPGLAAFQETQYF
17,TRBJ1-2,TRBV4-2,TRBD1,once,TGTGCCAGCAGCTCCACTCCTACAGGGGCCGGGGACTATGGCTACACCTTC,CASSSTPTGAGDYGYTF
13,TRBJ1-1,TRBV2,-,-,TGTGCCAGCAGTCGACTCCTGGGGACTGAAGCTTTCTTT,CASSRLLGTEAFF
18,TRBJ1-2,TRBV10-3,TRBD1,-,TGTGCCATCAGGATGGGGACGGACAGGGGGCCCTCTAACTATGGCTACACCTTC,CAIRMGTDRGPSNYGYTF
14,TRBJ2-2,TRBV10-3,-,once,TGTGCCATCAGTGCAACGGGAGACACCGGGGAGCTGTTTTTT,CAISATGDTGELFF
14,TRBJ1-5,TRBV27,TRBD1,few,TGTGCCAGGGAGGACAGGGGCGGGAATCAGCCCCAGCATTTT,CAREDRGGNQPQHF
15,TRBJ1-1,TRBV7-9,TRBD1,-,TGTGCCAGCAGCCTTGGGGGACAGGGGAACGCTGAAGCTTTCTTT,CASSLGGQGNAEAFF
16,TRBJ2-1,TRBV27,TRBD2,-,TGTGCCAGCAGTTTATCGCAGACTAGCGCTTACAATGAGCAGTTCTTC,CASSLSQTSAYNEQFF
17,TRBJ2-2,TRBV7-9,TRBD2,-,TGTGCCAGCAGCAGGACTAGCGGGGTGCTGAACACCGGGGAGCTGTTTTTT,CASSRTSGVLNTGELFF
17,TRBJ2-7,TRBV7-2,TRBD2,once,TGTGCCAGCAGCTTAGCGTTAGCGGGGGGGGCTTCCTACGAGCAGTACTTC,CASSLALAGGASYEQYF
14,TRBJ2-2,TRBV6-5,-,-,TGTGCCAGCAGTCGGACAGAGAACACCGGGGAGCTGTTTTTT,CASSRTENTGELFF
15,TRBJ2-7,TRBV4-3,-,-,TGCGCCAGCAGCCAAGACCGGCGAGGCAGGGACGAGCAGTACTTC,CASSQDRRGRDEQYF
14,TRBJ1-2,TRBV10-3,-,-,TGTGCCATCAGTGAGGGTCAGGGAAGCTATGGCTACACCTTC,CAISEGQGSYGYTF